What follows are 3 T cell receptor beta chains derived from one specimen sequenced in a study of blood T cell repertoires in COVID-19. Only in-frame clones appear in the TCRdb table, and some are missing; sequencing was by immunoSEQ multiplex PCR. The sample records about 480,000 clones, roughly 88% being singletons. Sequenced material: peripheral blood. Receptors originate from a woman between 50 and 59 years old with COVID-19, enrolled during active disease.

This sequence joins TRBV5-1 and TRBJ2-7, with no clear D. Germline CDR1 and CDR2: SGHRS and YFSETQ. The V end lost 0 bases, the J end lost 5 bases, and 18 bases lay between the germline ends. The CDR3 is 16 residues long. Here the CDR3 DNA reads TGCGCCAGCAGCTTGGGGTTGCGTGGCCAGGCGCACGAGCAGTACTTC. Its protein is CASSLGLRGQAHEQYF. Full variable domain (missing parts from reference TRBV5-1 and TRBJ2-7): KAGVTQTPRYLIKTRGQQVTLSCSPISGHRSVSWYQQTPGQGLQFLFEYFSETQRNKGNFPGRFSGRQFSNSRSEMNVSTLELGDSALYLCASSLGLRGQAHEQYFGPGTRLTVT.

This clone was seen once. The chain has TRBV10-3 and TRBJ2-7, with 7 nucleotides matching TRBD1. V shed 0 bases, J shed 2 bases, and the junction held 4 bases outside the gene matches. CDR1 is ENHRY, CDR2 SYGVKD, per germline. The CDR3 is made up of 15 amino acids. DNA of the CDR3: TGTGCCATCAGTGAGTCGACAGGGTCAACCTACGAGCAGTACTTC. Residues: CAISESTGSTYEQYF.

V gene TRBV10-3 combines with J gene TRBJ1-2, with D hard to call. Germline CDR1 reads ENHRY; CDR2 reads SYGVKD. The CDR3 totals 14 residues. V was trimmed by 5 bases and J by 1 base, leaving 11 bases between them. The CDR3 loop reads CAISQASVNYGYTF. CDR3 nucleotide sequence: TGTGCCATCAGTCAGGCGTCAGTTAACTATGGCTACACCTTC.